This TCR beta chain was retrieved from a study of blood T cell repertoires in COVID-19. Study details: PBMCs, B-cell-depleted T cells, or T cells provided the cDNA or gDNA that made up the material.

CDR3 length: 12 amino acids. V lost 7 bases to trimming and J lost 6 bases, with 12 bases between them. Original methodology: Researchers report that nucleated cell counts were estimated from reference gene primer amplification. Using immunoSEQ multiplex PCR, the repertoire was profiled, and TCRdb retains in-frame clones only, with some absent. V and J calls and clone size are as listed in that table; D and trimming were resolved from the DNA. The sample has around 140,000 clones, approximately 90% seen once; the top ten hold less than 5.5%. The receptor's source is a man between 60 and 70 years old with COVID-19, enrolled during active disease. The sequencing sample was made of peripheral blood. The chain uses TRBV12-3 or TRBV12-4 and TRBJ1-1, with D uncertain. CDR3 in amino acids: CASKEAIAEAFF. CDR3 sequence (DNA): TGTGCCAGCAAAGAAGCAATCGCTGAAGCTTTCTTT.